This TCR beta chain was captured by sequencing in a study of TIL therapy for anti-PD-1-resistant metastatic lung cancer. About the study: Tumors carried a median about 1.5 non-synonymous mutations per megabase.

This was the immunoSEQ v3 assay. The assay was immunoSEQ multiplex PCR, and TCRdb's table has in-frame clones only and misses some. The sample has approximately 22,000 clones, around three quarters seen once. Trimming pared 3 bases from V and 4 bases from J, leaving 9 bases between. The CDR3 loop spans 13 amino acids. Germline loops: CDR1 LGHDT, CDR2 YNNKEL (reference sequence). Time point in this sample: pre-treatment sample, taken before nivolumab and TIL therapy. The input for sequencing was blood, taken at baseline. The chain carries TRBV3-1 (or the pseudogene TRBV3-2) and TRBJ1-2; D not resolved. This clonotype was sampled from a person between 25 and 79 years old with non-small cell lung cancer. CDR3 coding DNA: TGTGCCAGCAGCCAGGGGAAGGGCTATGGCTACACCTTC. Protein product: CASSQGKGYGYTF.